Listed below are T cell receptor beta chains from one sample, sequenced in a study of graft-versus-host responses after intestinal transplantation. The protocol was immunoSEQ multiplex PCR, while the TCRdb copy is restricted to in-frame clones and leaves out a portion. The table records 120,000 or so clones, about 94% of them present only once. Their recognized antigens are unknown. This specimen was unstimulated CD8+ T cells sorted from spleen or lymph node cells, taken before intestinal transplant. All receptors come from a human donor who received an intestinal transplant. CDR3s include the opening cysteine and the closing phenylalanine or tryptophan. The order of the fields is J gene, D gene, V gene, clone size, CDR3 DNA, CDR3 protein. The D gene is left open where the match is weak. A row's size may be missing; if present it is once, few, many or a size class.

>TRBJ2-3|-|TRBV29-1|-
TGCAGCTCCCCGGGGGCAGATACGCAGTATTTT
CSSPGADTQYF
>TRBJ2-1|-|TRBV2|-
TGTGCCAGCACCAGAATGGGTGGGCTAGTTGAGCAGTTCTTC
CASTRMGGLVEQFF
>TRBJ2-2|-|TRBV6-5|-
TGTGCCAGCAGTTACTCGGGTTACACCGGGGAGCTGTTTTTT
CASSYSGYTGELFF
>TRBJ2-7|TRBD2|TRBV5-5|-
TGTGCCAGCAGGGAGGCTAGCGGATCCTACGAGCAGTACTTC
CASREASGSYEQYF
>TRBJ2-1|-|TRBV27|-
TGTGCCAGCAGTTTAGGGAGCGGTTTTGAGCAGTTCTTC
CASSLGSGFEQFF
>TRBJ1-1|TRBD1|TRBV7-9|once
TGTGCCAGCAGCGATTCCGACAGGGGGCTGGAAGCTTTCTTT
CASSDSDRGLEAFF
>TRBJ2-7|TRBD2|TRBV19|-
TGTGCCAGTAGTCCCGCCGCACTAGCGAATTTGGGCTACGAGCAGTACTTC
CASSPAALANLGYEQYF
>TRBJ2-3|-|TRBV19|once
TGTGCCAGTGATAAGGTTGTCGACAGCACAGATACGCAGTATTTT
CASDKVVDSTDTQYF
>TRBJ1-4|-|TRBV7-9|-
TGTGCCAGCAGCTTAGAGGAAGGCCAGGGCAAACTGTTTTTT
CASSLEEGQGKLFF
>TRBJ2-7|TRBD2|TRBV30|-
TGTGCCTGGTGTAGCGGGATGGTGAACGAGCAGTACTTC
CAWCSGMVNEQYF
>TRBJ1-1|-|TRBV6-1|-
TGTGCCAGCAGTGGCTACCGTTCGAACACTGAAGCTTTCTTT
CASSGYRSNTEAFF
>TRBJ1-5|-|TRBV30|-
TGTGCCTGGAGTTTGACTGGCACTCAGCCCCAGCATTTT
CAWSLTGTQPQHF
>TRBJ2-7|TRBD2|TRBV7-6|-
TGTGCCAGCAGCTTAGGACTAGCGGGATTGCCGGGCGAGCAGTACTTC
CASSLGLAGLPGEQYF
>TRBJ2-1|-|TRBV6-4|-
TGTGCCAGCAGCCTGGGGGGAAATGAGCAGTTCTTC
CASSLGGNEQFF
>TRBJ2-5|TRBD2|TRBV25-1|-
TGTGCCAGCAGTGAGGGGCAGCGGGAGGTTCAAGAGACCCAGTACTTC
CASSEGQREVQETQYF
>TRBJ2-1|TRBD2|TRBV27|-
TGTGCCAGCAGCTATAGGGCTAGCGGGCTAACCAATGAGCAGTTCTTC
CASSYRASGLTNEQFF
>TRBJ2-2|TRBD2|TRBV19|-
TGTGCCAGTAGAGCATCCAGCGGGAGTTATACCGGGGAGCTGTTTTTT
CASRASSGSYTGELFF
>TRBJ2-7|-|TRBV4-1|-
TGCGCCAGCAGCCGATCCGGGACCAGAGGGGAGCAGTACTTC
CASSRSGTRGEQYF